Listed below are T cell receptor beta chains from one sample, sequenced in a study of T cells in Graves' hyperthyroidism and ophthalmopathy. A single record per CDR3 protein comes from TCRdb applying MiXCR to the multiplex PCR reads. The sample consists of roughly 240,000 distinct CDR3 sequences, about a sixth of them appearing once. Sequencing input: blood. These receptors originate from a woman in her late teens or twenties with Graves' ophthalmopathy. Both conserved end residues are part of each CDR3. D genes are given only for firm matches. Where a row states a size, it is once, few, many or the class of an expanded clone; other rows omit it.

v_call,clone_size,j_call,d_call,cdr3_aa,cdr3_nt
TRBV19,many,TRBJ2-2,TRBD1,CASSRQGTNTGELFF,TGTGCCAGTAGTAGACAGGGAACGAACACCGGGGAGCTGTTTTTT
TRBV7-9,many,TRBJ2-1,-,CASSLDLDLFYNEQFF,TGTGCCAGCAGCTTAGATCTTGACCTTTTCTACAATGAGCAGTTCTTC
TRBV6-1,many,TRBJ1-1,-,CASSEAAFF,TGTGCCAGCAGTGAAGCTGCTTTCTTT
TRBV2,many,TRBJ2-7,TRBD2,CASSSGNGREQYF,TGTGCCAGCTCTAGCGGGAATGGTCGGGAGCAGTACTTC
TRBV4-2,-,TRBJ1-4,TRBD1,CASSQPGQGLEKLFF,TGTGCCAGCAGCCAACCGGGACAGGGACTAGAAAAACTGTTTTTT
TRBV30,many,TRBJ2-5,TRBD2,CAWRKRGLAVQETQYF,TGTGCCTGGAGGAAAAGGGGACTAGCGGTACAAGAGACCCAGTACTTC
TRBV27,many,TRBJ2-1,TRBD2,CASRLAGSSYNEQFF,TGTGCCAGCAGGCTAGCGGGGAGCTCCTACAATGAGCAGTTCTTC
TRBV6-1,many,TRBJ2-3,-,CASGAVTDTQYF,TGTGCCAGCGGGGCCGTTACAGATACGCAGTATTTT
TRBV7-9,many,TRBJ1-1,-,CASSHDRWDLNTEAFF,TGTGCCAGCAGCCACGACAGGTGGGATCTGAACACTGAAGCTTTCTTT
TRBV4-2,few,TRBJ2-2,TRBD2,CASSQDFFLAGAPNTGELFF,TGTGCCAGCAGCCAAGATTTCTTCCTAGCGGGGGCCCCGAACACCGGGGAGCTGTTTTTT
TRBV10-2,-,TRBJ1-2,-,CARKSYTF,TGCGCCAGGAAAAGCTACACCTTC
TRBV27,-,TRBJ2-5,TRBD2,CASSLYTSGGAQETQYF,TGTGCCAGCAGTTTATATACTAGCGGGGGGGCACAAGAGACCCAGTACTTC
TRBV18,many,TRBJ1-3,-,CASSETGLSGNTIYF,TGTGCCAGCTCAGAAACAGGGCTCTCTGGAAACACCATATATTTT
TRBV20-1,many,TRBJ2-1,-,CSASTETNEQFF,TGCAGTGCTAGCACCGAGACCAATGAGCAGTTCTTC
TRBV5-5,few,TRBJ2-2,-,CASSLSPGTNTGELFF,TGTGCCAGCAGCCTATCGCCCGGAACGAACACCGGGGAGCTGTTTTTT
TRBV27,many,TRBJ2-5,TRBD1,CASSLKTGWGETQYF,TGTGCCAGCAGTCTAAAGACAGGGTGGGGAGAGACCCAGTACTTC
TRBV28,many,TRBJ1-2,TRBD1,CASSPTGTGYGYTF,TGTGCCAGCAGCCCGACCGGGACAGGCTATGGCTACACCTTC
TRBV28,-,TRBJ2-3,TRBD2,CASSPGLAGGTTDTQYF,TGTGCCAGCAGCCCGGGACTAGCGGGAGGGACCACAGATACGCAGTATTTT
TRBV11-2,many,TRBJ1-1,TRBD1,CASSLAGQVNTEAFF,TGTGCCAGCAGCTTAGCCGGACAGGTGAACACTGAAGCTTTCTTT
TRBV3-2,few,TRBJ2-5,-,CASSQEDRGQETQYF,TGTGCCAGCAGCCAAGAGGACAGGGGCCAAGAGACCCAGTACTTC
TRBV6-4,many,TRBJ2-1,-,CASSEGGEWDNEQFF,TGTGCCAGCAGCGAGGGGGGGGAGTGGGACAATGAGCAGTTCTTC
TRBV2,many,TRBJ2-3,-,CASGMGAEYTDTQYF,TGTGCCAGCGGTATGGGAGCGGAATACACAGATACGCAGTATTTT
TRBV3-1,many,TRBJ2-7,TRBD1,CASSQEGQGSHEQYF,TGTGCCAGCAGCCAAGAGGGACAGGGGTCCCACGAGCAGTACTTC
TRBV4-1,-,TRBJ2-1,-,CASSQVLDARQFF,TGCGCCAGCAGCCAAGTTTTGGATGCACGGCAGTTCTTC
TRBV7-9,medium-sized,TRBJ2-1,-,CASGSYGQGGSYNEQFF,TGTGCCAGCGGTTCATACGGACAGGGAGGGTCCTACAATGAGCAGTTCTTC
TRBV28,many,TRBJ2-7,-,CASSSVVGGEQYF,TGTGCCAGCAGTTCCGTCGTAGGAGGAGAGCAGTACTTC
TRBV6-2/TRBV6-3,-,TRBJ2-7,TRBD2,CASIRSGGSYEQYF,TGTGCCAGCATAAGAAGCGGGGGGTCCTACGAGCAGTACTTC
TRBV28,many,TRBJ1-3,TRBD1,CASSGQEDTIYF,TGTGCCAGCAGTGGACAGGAAGACACCATATATTTT
TRBV5-1,many,TRBJ1-1,-,CASRDGTNLNTEAFF,TGCGCCAGCAGGGACGGGACAAACCTTAACACTGAAGCTTTCTTT
TRBV2,many,TRBJ2-1,-,CASSGRDASSYNEQFF,TGTGCCAGCAGTGGCCGGGACGCCAGCTCCTACAATGAGCAGTTCTTC
TRBV29-1,many,TRBJ1-2,-,CSGTDRRLNYGYTF,TGCAGCGGTACTGACAGACGCCTCAACTATGGCTACACCTTC
TRBV27,few,TRBJ1-1,-,CAGSPMLGLDTEAFF,TGTGCCGGCAGCCCAATGCTGGGGCTAGACACTGAAGCTTTCTTT
TRBV11-1,many,TRBJ2-1,TRBD2,CASSYRLAAVDEQFF,TGTGCCAGCAGTTACCGACTAGCGGCTGTCGATGAGCAGTTCTTC
TRBV5-1,-,TRBJ2-1,TRBD2,CASSFIPGTSGTNEQFF,TGCGCCAGCAGCTTCATCCCCGGGACTAGCGGGACCAATGAGCAGTTCTTC
TRBV19,-,TRBJ2-7,-,CASKGDEQYF,TGTGCCAGTAAAGGGGACGAGCAGTACTTC
TRBV11-3,many,TRBJ2-1,-,CASSLGAGVGEQFF,TGTGCCAGCAGCTTAGGGGCCGGGGTCGGTGAGCAGTTCTTC
TRBV28,few,TRBJ2-7,-,CASSDVQGYEQYF,TGTGCCAGCAGTGATGTCCAGGGCTACGAGCAGTACTTC
TRBV20-1,many,TRBJ1-1,-,CSARVGRYMNTEAFF,TGCAGTGCTAGAGTGGGCAGATATATGAACACTGAAGCTTTCTTT